This record covers a single T cell receptor (beta chain). Its antigen remains unidentified. The assay was immunoSEQ multiplex PCR, and TCRdb's table has in-frame clones only and misses some. The sample consists of 120,000 or so clones, almost 90% of them appearing once. The source of the sample is a study of cytomegalovirus exposure and HLA in healthy donors. The study, taken as a whole, reports: Per published reports, the classifier diagnosed cytomegalovirus status with high specificity and sensitivity. The study designated around 150 TCR beta chains cytomegalovirus-associated.

Germline V lookup: CDR1 SNHLY, CDR2 FYNNEI. The ends were cut back, 9 bases at V and 6 bases at J, with 9 bases in the middle. The CDR3 spans 11 residues. The source is a man aged 25 to 45 in good health and CMV-seronegative. Input material: PBMCs. The chain couples TRBV2 to TRBJ2-1; D is ambiguous. The CDR3 nucleotides are TGTGCCAGTAAGGAGCTCAATGAGCAGTTCTTC. It is translated as CASKELNEQFF.